These 10 T cell receptor beta chains were all obtained from the same sample, sequenced in a study of PD-1 blockade in classical Hodgkin lymphoma. Relapse after autologous stem cell transplantation occurred in every patient, and brentuximab vedotin exposure varied. The table came from immunoSEQ multiplex PCR; TCRdb's copy has only in-frame clones and leaves some out. The sample records some 96,000 clones, roughly 92% being singletons. The source was peripheral blood mononuclear cells (PBMCs), collected at baseline. The receptor set was obtained from a human donor with classical Hodgkin lymphoma.

The chain joins TRBV10-2 to TRBJ2-7, with D unresolved. Germline lookup yields CDR1 WSHSY and CDR2 SAAADI. The V end lost 4 bases, the J end lost 12 bases, and 13 bases lay between the germline ends. The CDR3 runs 11 residues. DNA of the CDR3: TGCGCCAGCAGTGGGACCACGGGTCCGTACTTC. Protein: CASSGTTGPYF.

The chain combines TRBV14 with TRBJ2-7; D uncertain. CDR3 length equals 16 residues. V lost 4 bases and J lost 1, with 17 bases in between. Per the germline V gene, CDR1 is SGHDN and CDR2 is FVKESK. As DNA, the CDR3 is TGTGCCAGCAGCCCTGTACAGACCGCCTTATCCTACGAGCAGTACTTC. Encoded protein: CASSPVQTALSYEQYF.

V is TRBV7-6 and J is TRBJ2-3; D might be TRBD2 (5 bases). CDR1 and CDR2 from the germline V gene are SGHVS and FNYEAQ. The CDR3 totals 15 residues. V was trimmed by 3 bases and J by 1 base, leaving 11 bases between them. This CDR3 reads CASSFSARGTDTQYF. Written as DNA, the CDR3 is TGTGCCAGCAGCTTCTCTGCGAGGGGCACAGATACGCAGTATTTT.

This chain uses TRBV19 with TRBJ1-5; no clear D gene. This CDR3 comprises 13 residues. Trimming removed 5 bases from V and 4 bases from J, with 9 bases in between. CDR1 LNHDA and CDR2 SQIVND come from the germline V gene (reference sequence). For the CDR3, the DNA is TGTGCCAGTAGTCAAGACCGGAATCAGCCCCAGCATTTT. This codes for CASSQDRNQPQHF.

The CDR3 DNA reads TGTGCCAGCAGTGGCCTTAGCGGATTGGGCGGGGAGCTGTTTTTT. Translating it yields CASSGLSGLGGELFF. The J gene is TRBJ2-2, the V gene TRBV2; D is possibly TRBD2 (6 bases). V was shortened by 4 bases and J by 7 bases, with 16 bases between the two germline ends. The CDR3 is 15 amino acids. CDR1 and CDR2 (germline): SNHLY, FYNNEI.

This chain connects TRBV11-1 to TRBJ1-2, with D possibly matching TRBD1 (6 bases). The ends were cut back, 5 bases at V and 6 bases at J, with 16 bases in the middle. The germline V gene has CDR1 SGHAT and CDR2 FQDESV (reference sequence). This CDR3 region has 14 residues. CDR3 bases: TGTGCCAGCAGCACCCTACAGGGCCAGGATGGCTACACCTTC. This sequence encodes CASSTLQGQDGYTF.

This chain connects TRBV5-4 to TRBJ2-7; 14 bases are shared with TRBD2. V lost 4 bases to trimming and J lost 4 bases; unmatched junction nucleotides: 7. The CDR3 extends over 16 amino acids. Germline V gene sequence: CDR1 SGHNT, CDR2 YYREEE (reference sequence). The CDR3 region has the DNA TGTGCCAGCAGCGCGGGACTAGCGGGAGTCGGTTACGAGCAGTACTTC. This sequence encodes CASSAGLAGVGYEQYF.

This chain joins TRBV6-1 and TRBJ2-7; no firm D call. Per the germline V gene, CDR1 is MNHNS and CDR2 is SASEGT. CDR3 length: 16 residues. Trimming cost V 2 bases and J 1 base, with 15 bases left between them. The CDR3, as DNA: TGTGCCAGCAGTGAACCGGCTGCGGCCTTATCCTACGAGCAGTACTTC. Translating it yields CASSEPAAALSYEQYF.

The rearrangement joins TRBV5-1 to TRBJ2-2, with a possible D match to TRBD2 (5 bases). Germline V lookup: CDR1 SGHRS, CDR2 YFSETQ. V dropped 4 bases and J dropped 5 bases, with 12 bases sitting between them. The CDR3 is 14 residues long. CDR3 bases: TGCGCCAGCAGCCCCAGTTCGGGGACCGGGGAGCTGTTTTTT. Protein product: CASSPSSGTGELFF.

The rearrangement joins TRBV11-2 to TRBJ2-2; D is undetermined. The germline gives CDR1 SGHAT, CDR2 FQNNGV. With 3 bases removed from V and 5 bases from J, the gap between germline ends came to 4 bases. The CDR3 spans 12 residues. CDR3 in amino acids: CASSFGTGELFF. CDR3 nucleotides: TGTGCCAGCAGCTTCGGGACCGGGGAGCTGTTTTTT.